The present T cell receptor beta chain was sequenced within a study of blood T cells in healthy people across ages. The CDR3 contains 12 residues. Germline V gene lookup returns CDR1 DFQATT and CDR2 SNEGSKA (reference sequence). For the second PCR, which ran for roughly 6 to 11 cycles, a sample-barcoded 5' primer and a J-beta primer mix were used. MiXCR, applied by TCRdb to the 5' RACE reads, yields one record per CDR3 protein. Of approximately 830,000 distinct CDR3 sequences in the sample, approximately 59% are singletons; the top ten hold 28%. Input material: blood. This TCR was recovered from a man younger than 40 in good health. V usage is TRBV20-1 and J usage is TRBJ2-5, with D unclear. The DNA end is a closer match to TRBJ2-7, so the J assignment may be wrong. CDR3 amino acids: CSARAAYYEQYF. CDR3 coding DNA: TGCAGTGCTAGAGCGGCCTATTACGAGCAGTACTTC.